The sequence of this T cell receptor (beta chain) was determined in a study of control samples from healthy donors and cancer patients. The CDR3 spans 12 residues. The V and J ends lost 10 bases and 1 base respectively, with 11 bases between them. Germline V CDR1 and CDR2: SNHLY, FYNNEI. Produced via immunoSEQ multiplex PCR; TCRdb's table is partial and in-frame only. The sample holds roughly 120,000 clones, more than 75% seen once. Sequenced input: blood. The receptor was derived from a woman between 70 and 85 years old in good health. V usage is TRBV2 and J usage is TRBJ2-7; no definite D call. The CDR3 loop is CATGISSYEQYF. The CDR3, as DNA: TGTGCCACTGGGATAAGTTCCTACGAGCAGTACTTC.